Shown below are 5 T cell receptor beta chains from a single sample sequenced in a study of cytomegalovirus exposure and HLA in healthy donors. PCR was performed using 60 Vbeta and 13 Jbeta primers. Measured with immunoSEQ multiplex PCR; TCRdb has only the in-frame clones, and not every one. Of some 100,000 clones in the sample, about four fifths were seen once. Sequencing was carried out using PBMCs. These receptors originate from a female donor in good health and CMV-seropositive.

J is TRBJ2-1 and V is TRBV11-2, with 14 bases identical to TRBD2. The J segment lost 0 bases and the V segment lost 0 bases, leaving 7 bases of the junction unmatched. The CDR3 extends over 20 amino acids. From germline, CDR1 is SGHAT and CDR2 FQNNGV. CDR3 region: CASSLDGLAGGLSSYNEQFF. For the CDR3, the DNA is TGTGCCAGCAGCTTAGATGGACTAGCGGGGGGACTTAGCTCCTACAATGAGCAGTTCTTC. Full variable domain (outside the CDR3, taken from reference TRBV11-2 and TRBJ2-1): EAGVAQSPRYKIIEKRQSVAFWCNPISGHATLYWYQQILGQGPKLLIQFQNNGVVDDSQLPKDRFSAERLKGVDSTLKIQPAKLEDSAVYLCASSLDGLAGGLSSYNEQFFGPGTRLTVL.

This sequence joins TRBV29-1 and TRBJ1-1, with TRBD1 as a possible D gene (5 bases). Trimming pared 7 bases from V and 1 base from J, leaving 10 bases between. The CDR3 is made up of 12 amino acids. Germline loops: CDR1 SQVTM, CDR2 ANQGSEA. CDR3 in DNA: TGCAGCGGGACCGACAGGAACACTGAAGCTTTCTTT. It codes for CSGTDRNTEAFF.

The chain carries TRBV5-4 and TRBJ2-3, with 10 nucleotides matching TRBD2. Germline V gene sequence: CDR1 SGHNT, CDR2 YYREEE (reference sequence). CDR3 length: 17 residues. V was clipped by 2 bases and J by 5 bases; unmatched bases: 11. The CDR3 coding sequence is TGTGCCAGCAGCTTTGGTCGGAGCGGGGGGGGAATAGATACGCAGTATTTT. Protein sequence: CASSFGRSGGGIDTQYF.

This rearrangement joins TRBV10-2 to TRBJ2-1; TRBD2 agrees at 10 bases. The CDR3 is 16 amino acids. With V trimmed by 6 bases and J by 2 bases, 7 bases remained unmatched. The germline V gene encodes CDR1 WSHSY and CDR2 SAAADI. CDR3 residues: CASSALAGDTYNEQFF. The DNA for the CDR3 is TGCGCCAGCAGCGCGCTAGCGGGAGACACCTACAATGAGCAGTTCTTC.

The J gene is TRBJ1-2, the V gene TRBV4-1; weak D call: TRBD1 (6 bases). Looked up from germline, CDR1 is MGHRA and CDR2 is YSYEKL. The CDR3 is made up of 15 amino acids. Trimming stripped 3 bases from V and 5 bases from J, with 16 bases between. CDR3 coding DNA: TGCGCCAGCAGCCAGGCTCCGGGAAGGGGGTATGGCTACACCTTC. This sequence encodes CASSQAPGRGYGYTF.